The T cell receptor (beta chain) under discussion was sequenced for a study of cytomegalovirus exposure and HLA in healthy donors. Germline V gene lookup returns CDR1 SGHNT and CDR2 YYREEE (reference sequence). V was pared by 2 bases and J by 6 bases, with 6 bases between. The CDR3 totals 13 residues. PCR used 60 Vbeta primers and 13 Jbeta primers. Repertoires were generated with immunoSEQ multiplex PCR, while TCRdb's copy carries only in-frame clones and drops some. The sample shows approximately 170,000 clones, roughly 80% of them seen only once. A remark on this clone: Antigen specificity is unknown.

General study points: It was assumed in the presence/absence analyses that sequencing depth was roughly uniform across donors.

The V gene is TRBV5-4, the J gene TRBJ2-6; D unresolved. The specimen sequenced was PBMCs. This clonotype was obtained from a male donor in good health and CMV-seronegative. The CDR3 sequence: CASSLVEANVLTF. The CDR3 region has the DNA TGTGCCAGCAGCTTAGTAGAGGCCAACGTCCTGACTTTC.